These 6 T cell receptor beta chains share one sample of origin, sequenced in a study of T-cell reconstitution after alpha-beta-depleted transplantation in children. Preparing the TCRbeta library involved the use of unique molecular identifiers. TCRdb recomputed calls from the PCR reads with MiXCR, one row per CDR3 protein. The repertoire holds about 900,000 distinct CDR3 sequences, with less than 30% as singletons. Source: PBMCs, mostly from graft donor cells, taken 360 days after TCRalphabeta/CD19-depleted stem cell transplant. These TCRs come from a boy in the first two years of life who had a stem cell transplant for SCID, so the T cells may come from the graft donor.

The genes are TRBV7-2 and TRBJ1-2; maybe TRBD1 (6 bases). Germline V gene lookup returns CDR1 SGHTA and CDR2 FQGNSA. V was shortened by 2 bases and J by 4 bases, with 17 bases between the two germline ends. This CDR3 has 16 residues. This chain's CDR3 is CASSLNPQGAFYGYTF. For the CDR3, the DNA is TGTGCCAGCAGCTTAAATCCACAGGGAGCATTCTATGGCTACACCTTC.

The CDR3 sequence: CASSQPGQGVTRYEQYF. The CDR3 nucleotides read TGCGCCAGCAGCCAGCCTGGACAGGGGGTCACCCGCTACGAGCAGTACTTC. This sequence joins TRBV4-1 and TRBJ2-7; 10 bases agree with TRBD1. Germline trimming cut 3 bases from V and 3 bases from J; bases unmatched to any gene: 11. This CDR3 has 17 residues. Germline V lookup: CDR1 MGHRA, CDR2 YSYEKL.

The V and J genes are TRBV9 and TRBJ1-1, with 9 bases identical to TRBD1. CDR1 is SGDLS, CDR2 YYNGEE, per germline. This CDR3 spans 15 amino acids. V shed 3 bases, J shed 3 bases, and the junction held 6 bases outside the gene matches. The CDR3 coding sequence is TGTGCCAGCAGCGGCGGGACAGGGTTTGACACTGAAGCTTTCTTT. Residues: CASSGGTGFDTEAFF.

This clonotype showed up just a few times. The CDR3 loop reads CASSQAGTGDRPLHF. The CDR3 DNA sequence: TGTGCCAGCAGCCAGGCCGGGACAGGGGACCGACCCCTCCACTTT. The chain recombines TRBV7-9 with TRBJ1-6; the match to TRBD1 covers 10 bases. V lost 5 bases to trimming and J lost 12 bases; unmatched junction nucleotides: 10. Germline V lookup: CDR1 SEHNR, CDR2 FQNEAQ (reference sequence). CDR3 length: 15 amino acids.

For the CDR3, the DNA is TGCAGTGCACCTGGGACAGAGTATGGCTACACCTTC. It codes for CSAPGTEYGYTF. The V gene is TRBV20-1, the J gene TRBJ1-2; TRBD1 matches 7 bases. The CDR3 is made up of 12 amino acids. Germline V gene lookup returns CDR1 DFQATT and CDR2 SNEGSKA (reference sequence). The J segment lost 5 bases and the V segment lost 6 bases, leaving 6 bases of the junction unmatched.

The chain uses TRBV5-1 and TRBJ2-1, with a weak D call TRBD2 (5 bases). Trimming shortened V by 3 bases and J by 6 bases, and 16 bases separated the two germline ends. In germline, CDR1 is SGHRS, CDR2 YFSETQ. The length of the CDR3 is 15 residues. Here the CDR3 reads CASSSPEVRGNEQFF. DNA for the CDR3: TGCGCCAGCAGCTCCCCCGAGGTTCGGGGCAATGAGCAGTTCTTC.